This T cell receptor (beta chain) was captured in a study of blood T cell repertoires in COVID-19. Whole-study context: Samples of COVID-19 (acute and convalescent) were obtained from the United States, Italy and Spain.

Authors' analysis steps: Nucleated cell counts were estimated from reference gene primer amplification. Clones were read by immunoSEQ multiplex PCR, and TCRdb kept only the in-frame ones, dropping some. From that table come the V and J calls and clone size; the DNA was used to work out D and trimming. This table holds 140,000 or so clones, around 90% found once. The germline V gene encodes CDR1 LGHDT and CDR2 YNNKEL (reference sequence). The trim removed 4 bases at V and 3 bases at J, leaving 5 bases unmatched. This CDR3 spans 15 amino acids. The sequenced material came from peripheral blood. The J gene is TRBJ2-1, the V gene TRBV3-1 (or the pseudogene TRBV3-2); 8 bases fit TRBD1. The clonotype originates from a woman aged 45-60 years with acute or convalescent COVID-19. CDR3 protein: CASSPDRDFYNEQFF. The CDR3 DNA is TGTGCCAGCAGCCCGGACAGGGACTTCTACAATGAGCAGTTCTTC.